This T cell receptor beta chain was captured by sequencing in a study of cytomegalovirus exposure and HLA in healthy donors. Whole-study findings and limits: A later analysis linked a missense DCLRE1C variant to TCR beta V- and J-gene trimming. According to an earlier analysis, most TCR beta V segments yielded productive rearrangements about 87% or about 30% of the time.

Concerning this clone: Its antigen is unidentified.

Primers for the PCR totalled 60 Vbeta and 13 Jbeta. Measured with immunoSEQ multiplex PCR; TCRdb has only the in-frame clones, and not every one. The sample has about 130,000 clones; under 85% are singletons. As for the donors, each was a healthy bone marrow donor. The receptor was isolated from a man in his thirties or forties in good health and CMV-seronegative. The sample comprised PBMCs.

CDR3 DNA: TGTGCCAGCAGCTTAGGGGGCGCCCGGAACACTGAAGCTTTCTTT. This translates into CASSLGGARNTEAFF. The gene calls are TRBV7-9 and TRBJ1-1, with D possibly TRBD1 on 5 matching bases. The CDR3 loop spans 15 amino acids. CDR1 is SEHNR, CDR2 FQNEAQ, per germline (reference sequence). Trimming removed 1 base from V and 1 base from J, with 10 bases in between.